This T cell receptor (beta chain) was captured by sequencing in a study of blood T cell repertoires in COVID-19. Turning to the study itself: Spain, Italy and the United States supplied samples that represented acute and convalescent COVID-19. Sample material is recorded as cDNA or gDNA derived from T cells, B-cell-depleted T cells, or PBMCs.

Germline V gene sequence: CDR1 SEHNR, CDR2 FQNEAQ (reference sequence). CDR3 length: 16 amino acids. The J segment lost 4 bases and the V segment lost 5 bases, leaving 12 bases of the junction unmatched. The sample holds one count of this clone. Source study methods: Nucleated cell counts were estimated from reference gene primer amplification. The protocol was immunoSEQ multiplex PCR, while the TCRdb copy is restricted to in-frame clones and leaves out a portion. Clone size and V and J calls were adopted from that table, with D and trimming inferred from the DNA. The data contain about 150,000 clones, about 73% of them singletons.

The origin of this receptor is a man at least 80 years old with acute or convalescent COVID-19. The rearrangement links TRBV7-9 to TRBJ1-2; 8 bases align to TRBD1. What was sequenced was peripheral blood. The CDR3 DNA reads as TGTGCCAGCAGCGCCCTTCGGACAGGGAACCTCTATGGCTACACCTTC. Protein product: CASSALRTGNLYGYTF.